Listed below are T cell receptor beta chains from one sample, sequenced in a study of blood T cell repertoires in COVID-19. Here immunoSEQ multiplex PCR was the method, and the copy in TCRdb shows in-frame clones only, minus some. The sample contains roughly 270,000 clones, roughly 85% of which appear only once. Sequenced material: PBMCs or T cells enriched from blood (not recorded which). The receptors derive from a man between 35 and 55 years old who had been exposed to COVID-19. The CDR3 runs from the conserved cysteine through the conserved F or W. A D gene is named only where the DNA matches it firmly. Clone size is shown for a subset of rows, as once, few, many or a class of expanded clone.

j_gene: TRBJ1-2; v_gene: TRBV6-5; d_gene: -; abundance: -; CDR3aa: CASSSPNRDTYTF; CDR3nt: TGTGCCAGCAGTTCACCCAACAGGGATACCTACACCTTC
j_gene: TRBJ2-1; v_gene: TRBV5-4; d_gene: TRBD2; abundance: -; CDR3aa: CASSRRKTSGSNNEQFF; CDR3nt: TGTGCCAGCAGCCGACGAAAAACTAGCGGGAGTAACAATGAGCAGTTCTTC
j_gene: TRBJ2-7; v_gene: TRBV7-9; d_gene: TRBD1; abundance: -; CDR3aa: CASSLPQGSSYEQYF; CDR3nt: TGTGCCAGCAGCCTCCCACAGGGGTCTTCCTACGAGCAGTACTTC
j_gene: TRBJ2-1; v_gene: TRBV19; d_gene: TRBD2; abundance: -; CDR3aa: CASSGLLAGVYNEQFF; CDR3nt: TGTGCCAGTAGTGGCCTCCTAGCGGGAGTCTACAATGAGCAGTTCTTC
j_gene: TRBJ2-7; v_gene: TRBV9; d_gene: -; abundance: -; CDR3aa: CASSPGMGGSSYEQYF; CDR3nt: TGTGCCAGCAGTCCCGGGATGGGCGGTAGCTCCTACGAGCAGTACTTC
j_gene: TRBJ2-1; v_gene: TRBV11-3; d_gene: TRBD2; abundance: -; CDR3aa: CASSLAPLTSGRATEQFF; CDR3nt: TGTGCCAGCAGCTTAGCCCCGTTAACTAGCGGGAGGGCGACTGAGCAGTTCTTC
j_gene: TRBJ1-6; v_gene: TRBV5-6; d_gene: -; abundance: -; CDR3aa: CASSPRTGNNSPLHF; CDR3nt: TGTGCCAGCAGCCCCCGGACGGGGAATAATTCACCCCTCCACTTT
j_gene: TRBJ2-1; v_gene: TRBV10-1; d_gene: TRBD2; abundance: -; CDR3aa: CASSKVAGGPYEQFF; CDR3nt: TGCGCCAGCAGTAAAGTAGCGGGAGGGCCTTATGAGCAGTTCTTC
j_gene: TRBJ2-4; v_gene: TRBV24-1; d_gene: TRBD2; abundance: -; CDR3aa: CATSSGRQLGAKNIQYF; CDR3nt: TGTGCCACAAGTAGCGGGCGGCAGTTGGGAGCCAAAAACATTCAGTACTTC
j_gene: TRBJ1-5; v_gene: TRBV15; d_gene: -; abundance: -; CDR3aa: CATSRKLSTGSNQPQHF; CDR3nt: TGTGCCACCAGCAGAAAATTGTCTACAGGGTCCAATCAGCCCCAGCATTTT
j_gene: TRBJ1-2; v_gene: TRBV28; d_gene: TRBD1; abundance: -; CDR3aa: CASSSGTAHYGYTF; CDR3nt: TGTGCCAGCAGTTCCGGGACAGCTCACTATGGCTACACCTTC
j_gene: TRBJ2-3; v_gene: TRBV5-4; d_gene: TRBD1; abundance: -; CDR3aa: CASSSGQGGTDTQYF; CDR3nt: TGTGCCAGCAGCTCAGGACAGGGAGGAACAGATACGCAGTATTTT
j_gene: TRBJ2-7; v_gene: TRBV21-1; d_gene: -; abundance: few; CDR3aa: CASSKRDRSYEQYF; CDR3nt: TGTGCCAGCAGCAAGAGGGACAGGTCTTACGAGCAGTACTTC
j_gene: TRBJ1-2; v_gene: TRBV7-9; d_gene: TRBD1; abundance: few; CDR3aa: CASSAGQLLPANYGYTF; CDR3nt: TGTGCCAGCAGCGCGGGACAGCTCTTACCTGCTAACTATGGCTACACCTTC